This T cell receptor beta chain was sequenced for a study of OX40 agonist ivuxolimab in advanced cancers. On the study more broadly: Patients receiving dose escalation had hepatocellular carcinoma, melanoma, renal cell or head and neck cancer. Study outcomes and limitations: In general, CD8+ T cells held more expanded clones than CD4+ did, on average.

This table comes from immunoSEQ multiplex PCR, and its TCRdb copy is limited to in-frame clones, with some not included. In the table there are over 35,000 clones, 80% to 90% of which are singletons. On this clone itself: Antigen: not known.

CDR1 and CDR2 from the germline V gene are LGHNA and YSLEER. J lost 8 bases, V lost 3 bases, and 8 bases had no gene match. The CDR3 consists of 15 residues. Patients had blood sampled at baseline and again on cycle 4 day 1 and cycle 7 day 1. This sequence joins TRBV4-3 and TRBJ1-3; 9 bases agree with TRBD1. The clonotype comes from an adult with an advanced solid tumor such as melanoma, head and neck, liver or kidney cancer. The sample was CD4+ or CD8+ T cells sorted from blood, taken in a trial of the OX40 agonist ivuxolimab. The CDR3 here is CASSHADRGGDTIYF. Written as DNA, the CDR3 is TGCGCCAGCAGCCACGCAGACAGGGGGGGGGACACCATATATTTT.